The 24 T cell receptor beta chains below were found in one sample sequenced in a study of T cell changes during pregnancy in multiple sclerosis. Assay used: immunoSEQ multiplex PCR; TCRdb lists only in-frame clones, some missing. The data contain around 20,000 clones, around 90% of them singletons. This specimen consisted of CD4+ T cells from peripheral blood mononuclear cells, obtained in the first trimester of pregnancy. The receptors here all came from a female donor in good health, enrolled as a control in a pregnancy study.

The chain employs TRBV30 and TRBJ1-4; tentative D call: TRBD1 (6 bases). The V gene's germline CDR1 is GTSNPN and CDR2 SVGIG (reference sequence). V gave up 5 bases and J gave up 4 bases, with 17 bases separating them. The CDR3 runs to 15 residues. The DNA of the CDR3 is TGTGCCTGGCACCTACCTACAGGGATTAATGAAAAACTGTTTTTT. Protein: CAWHLPTGINEKLFF.

This clone has more than one count but fewer than ten. This chain joins TRBV18 and TRBJ1-2; perhaps TRBD1 as D (6 bases). The germline gives CDR1 KGHSH, CDR2 LQKENI. The CDR3 totals 17 residues. Trimming pared 0 bases from V and 4 bases from J, leaving 18 bases between. The CDR3 protein is CASSPPSTGSTVYGYTF. CDR3 DNA sequence: TGTGCCAGCTCACCACCGTCGACAGGCTCCACCGTCTATGGCTACACCTTC.

This chain joins TRBV9 and TRBJ1-3, with 7 bases aligning to TRBD1. V lost 4 bases and J lost 0; bases outside the gene matches: 10. Germline assignment: CDR1 SGDLS and CDR2 YYNGEE. The CDR3 loop spans 17 amino acids. This CDR3 is CASSSGQELNSGNTIYF. The CDR3 nucleotides read TGTGCCAGCAGCTCTGGACAGGAATTAAACTCTGGAAACACCATATATTTT.

This clone was seen once. The J gene is TRBJ1-1, the V gene TRBV25-1; a weak D match, TRBD1 (6 bases). Trimming cost V 1 base and J 2 bases, with 8 bases left between them. The germline V gene encodes CDR1 MGHDK and CDR2 SYGVNS. The CDR3 runs to 14 residues. Here the CDR3 reads CASSESTGNTEAFF. The CDR3 DNA reads TGTGCCAGCAGTGAATCGACAGGAAACACTGAAGCTTTCTTT.

The genes are TRBV9 and TRBJ2-6; no clear D gene. Germline loops: CDR1 SGDLS, CDR2 YYNGEE. V gave up 2 bases and J gave up 0 bases, with 3 bases separating them. CDR3 length: 14 amino acids. The CDR3 DNA follows: TGTGCCAGCAGCGTGTACTCTGGGGCCAACGTCCTGACTTTC. Encoded protein: CASSVYSGANVLTF.

J is TRBJ2-2 and V is TRBV29-1; 7 bases align to TRBD1. Germline trimming cut 6 bases from V and 2 bases from J; bases unmatched to any gene: 6. The CDR3 length is 14 residues. Germline V gene data show CDR1 as SQVTM and CDR2 as ANQGSEA. The CDR3 bases are TGCAGCGTACCCAGGACAGGCAACACCGGGGAGCTGTTTTTT. It encodes CSVPRTGNTGELFF.

V gene TRBV18 combines with J gene TRBJ2-3; 10 bases align to TRBD2. Germline V gene lookup returns CDR1 KGHSH and CDR2 LQKENI. The CDR3 has 16 amino acids. Trimming cost V 6 bases and J 4 bases; bases outside gene matches: 10. The CDR3 here is CASSPSGAGGPDTQYF. The CDR3 DNA follows: TGTGCCAGCTCCCCGTCGGGAGCGGGGGGGCCAGATACGCAGTATTTT. The whole variable domain, remainder taken from reference TRBV18 and TRBJ2-3, is NAGVMQNPRHLVRRRGQEARLRCSPMKGHSHVYWYRQLPEEGLKFMVYLQKENIIDESGMPKERFSAEFPKEGPSILRIQQVVRGDSAAYFCASSPSGAGGPDTQYFGPGTRLTVL.

The chain combines TRBV4-3 with TRBJ2-2, with 7 bases lining up with TRBD1. Germline V lookup: CDR1 LGHNA, CDR2 YSLEER. This CDR3 is built from 17 residues. V shed 1 base and J 3 bases; nucleotides not matched to a gene: 8. The CDR3 nucleotides read TGCGCCAGCAGCCAAGTACTAGGGGGCGCGGACACCGGGGAGCTGTTTTTT. Translating gives CASSQVLGGADTGELFF.

The J gene is TRBJ2-2, the V gene TRBV19; 8 nucleotides align to TRBD2. The CDR3 has 15 residues. V lost 3 bases, J lost 1 base, and 1 base stayed unmatched. The V gene's germline CDR1 is LNHDA and CDR2 SQIVND (reference sequence). CDR3 DNA: TGTGCCAGTAGTATCGCGGGGGGGAACACCGGGGAGCTGTTTTTT. Amino acid sequence: CASSIAGGNTGELFF.

The chain employs TRBV10-2 and TRBJ2-3; TRBD2 matches 12 bases. V shed 3 bases, J shed 6 bases, and the junction held 7 bases outside the gene matches. CDR1 and CDR2 (germline): WSHSY, SAAADI. The length of the CDR3 is 16 residues. CDR3 region: CASSEFPSGGGDTQYF. Here the CDR3 DNA reads TGCGCCAGCAGTGAATTTCCTAGCGGGGGGGGTGATACGCAGTATTTT.

The genes are TRBV7-2 and TRBJ1-6, with 11 bases aligning to TRBD1. The V and J ends lost 4 bases and 10 bases, in that order; junction bases with no gene match: 3. The length of the CDR3 is 14 residues. CDR1 is SGHTA, CDR2 FQGNSA, per germline. For the CDR3, the DNA is TGTGCCAGCAGCTCCCGGGACAGGGGGTCACCCCTCCACTTT. Protein product: CASSSRDRGSPLHF.

The CDR3 bases are TGTGCCAGCTCCCCCGGGACAGGGGGCACGGCCCAGTACTTC. Encoded protein: CASSPGTGGTAQYF. The chain is built from TRBV18 and TRBJ2-5; 12 bases are a match to TRBD1. Trimming at V came to 6 bases and at J to 9 bases, leaving 8 bases not matched to a gene. There are 14 residues in the CDR3. The V gene's germline CDR1 is KGHSH and CDR2 LQKENI. The whole variable domain, filled in from reference TRBV18 and TRBJ2-5, reads NAGVMQNPRHLVRRRGQEARLRCSPMKGHSHVYWYRQLPEEGLKFMVYLQKENIIDESGMPKERFSAEFPKEGPSILRIQQVVRGDSAAYFCASSPGTGGTAQYFGPGTRLLVL.

The rearrangement uses TRBV28 and TRBJ1-4, with TRBD1 as a possible D gene (6 bases). There are 15 residues in the CDR3. CDR1 and CDR2 from the germline V gene are MDHEN and SYDVKM. V lost 4 bases to trimming and J lost 3 bases, with 12 bases between them. The DNA for the CDR3 is TGTGCCAGCAGTTCCTATTCAGGGGCTAATGAAAAACTGTTTTTT. This codes for CASSSYSGANEKLFF. Supplemented by reference TRBV28 and TRBJ1-4, the full variable domain reads DVKVTQSSRYLVKRTGEKVFLECVQDMDHENMFWYRQDPGLGLRLIYFSYDVKMKEKGDIPEGYSVSREKKERFSLILESASTNQTSMYLCASSSYSGANEKLFFGSGTQLSVL.

V gene TRBV30 combines with J gene TRBJ1-5; D perhaps matches TRBD1 (5 bases). CDR3 length equals 13 residues. The V gene lost 3 bases and the J gene lost 4 bases, with 10 bases spanning the gap. Germline V gives CDR1 GTSNPN, CDR2 SVGIG (reference sequence). CDR3 coding DNA: TGTGCCTGGAGGGGGGGGAAAAATCAGCCCCAGCATTTT. Translating it yields CAWRGGKNQPQHF.

This rearrangement joins TRBV29-1 to TRBJ2-7, with 11 nucleotides matching TRBD2. The CDR3 sequence is 16 residues long. The germline V gene has CDR1 SQVTM and CDR2 ANQGSEA. Trimming took 4 bases from V and 3 from J; bases not matched to a gene: 11. CDR3 sequence reads: CSVVSLLAGVHYEQYF. The CDR3 nucleotides are TGCAGCGTTGTGTCCCTACTAGCGGGAGTACACTACGAGCAGTACTTC.

V and J are TRBV7-9 and TRBJ2-5, with TRBD2 as a possible D gene (5 bases). CDR1 is SEHNR, CDR2 FQNEAQ, per germline (reference sequence). The CDR3 is 15 amino acids. The V end was cut by 0 bases, the J end by 7 bases, with 15 bases between. For the CDR3, the DNA is TGTGCCAGCAGCTTAGCCTCCGGAGCGGTTGGGACCCAGTACTTC. Its protein product is CASSLASGAVGTQYF. The entire variable domain, with the rest obtained from reference TRBV7-9 and TRBJ2-5, is as follows: DTGVSQNPRHKITKRGQNVTFRCDPISEHNRLYWYRQTLGQGPEFLTYFQNEAQLEKSRLLSDRFSAERPKGSFSTLEIQRTEQGDSAMYLCASSLASGAVGTQYFGPGTRLLVL.

The J gene is TRBJ2-1, the V gene TRBV27; 14 nucleotides align to TRBD2. CDR1 is MNHEY and CDR2 is SMNVEV in the germline V gene (reference sequence). This CDR3 comprises 17 residues. The junction had 9 bases not matched to a gene; V was cut back by 2 bases and J by 9 bases. CDR3 residues: CASSLLSGTSGSTEQFF. The CDR3 coding sequence is TGTGCCAGCAGTTTACTCTCGGGGACTAGCGGGAGCACTGAGCAGTTCTTC.

The chain combines TRBV19 with TRBJ2-7; 8 bases are shared with TRBD1. Unmatched junction bases numbered 9, after V lost 2 bases and J lost 3 bases. CDR3 length: 16 residues. The V gene's germline CDR1 is LNHDA and CDR2 SQIVND (reference sequence). The CDR3 bases are TGTGCCAGTAGTATAACCCCTAGTACAGGGGGCTACGAGCAGTACTTC. This codes for CASSITPSTGGYEQYF.

In this sample, this clone turned up a few times. The chain's CDR3 is CSLVRGQGNTEAFF. The CDR3 bases are TGCAGCCTTGTTCGGGGACAGGGTAACACTGAAGCTTTCTTT. The V gene is TRBV29-1, the J gene TRBJ1-1; 9 positions agree with TRBD1. CDR3 length: 14 amino acids. Germline V gene sequence: CDR1 SQVTM, CDR2 ANQGSEA. V was pared by 8 bases and J by 2 bases, with 9 bases of the junction left unmatched.

The CDR3 nucleotides are TGTGCCATCAGTGAAGGGGGCCAGGGGGGTGGTAGAGCTTTCTTT. It encodes CAISEGGQGGGRAFF. V gene TRBV10-3 combines with J gene TRBJ1-1, with 7 bases matching TRBD1. From germline, CDR1 is ENHRY and CDR2 SYGVKD. CDR3 length: 15 residues. V trimming: 3 bases; J trimming: 10 bases; junction bases outside the gene matches: 14.

The gene calls are TRBV30 and TRBJ2-1, with D perhaps TRBD2 (6 bases). The ends were cut back, 3 bases at V and 3 bases at J, with 15 bases in the middle. There are 15 residues in the CDR3. In germline, CDR1 is GTSNPN, CDR2 SVGIG (reference sequence). CDR3 sequence (DNA): TGTGCCTGGAGCGGCGGGGCGACTAGCTACAATGAGCAGTTCTTC. It is translated as CAWSGGATSYNEQFF.

This clone was detected only a few times. The sample holds other DNA sequences that translate to the same CDR3. The chain employs TRBV2 and TRBJ1-3; D is uncertain. Deletions cut 5 bases from V and 0 bases from J, with 8 bases between. The CDR3 sequence is 14 residues long. The germline V gene encodes CDR1 SNHLY and CDR2 FYNNEI. The CDR3 reads CASSRGTSGNTIYF. CDR3 DNA: TGTGCCAGCAGTCGAGGAACCTCTGGAAACACCATATATTTT. The full variable domain, with the rest looked up from reference TRBV2 and TRBJ1-3, is EPEVTQTPSHQVTQMGQEVILRCVPISNHLYFYWYRQILGQKVEFLVSFYNNEISEKSEIFDDQFSVERPDGSNFTLKIRSTKLEDSAMYFCASSRGTSGNTIYFGEGSWLTVV.

This clone was picked up one time. CDR3 DNA: TGTGCCAGCAGTTTGTCAGGGAGCAATCAGCCCCAGCATTTT. It yields the protein CASSLSGSNQPQHF. The V and J genes are TRBV11-3 and TRBJ1-5, with D possibly matching TRBD1 (5 bases). This CDR3 region has 14 residues. Deletions cut 6 bases from V and 1 base from J, with 10 bases between. CDR1 is SGHNT and CDR2 is YENEEA in the germline V gene.

The chain links TRBV5-1 to TRBJ2-3, with 12 bases aligning to TRBD2. Trimming removed 3 bases from V and 2 bases from J; junction bases left unmatched: 4. Germline CDR1 is SGHRS and CDR2 is YFSETQ. The CDR3 spans 16 residues. The CDR3 reads CASSSGTSGYTDTQYF. CDR3 in DNA: TGCGCCAGCAGCTCGGGGACTAGCGGGTACACAGATACGCAGTATTTT. Complete variable domain (other parts from reference TRBV5-1 and TRBJ2-3): KAGVTQTPRYLIKTRGQQVTLSCSPISGHRSVSWYQQTPGQGLQFLFEYFSETQRNKGNFPGRFSGRQFSNSRSEMNVSTLELGDSALYLCASSSGTSGYTDTQYFGPGTRLTVL.